This entry lists 28 T cell receptor beta chains sequenced from one sample in a study of blood T cells in healthy people across ages. A second roughly 6 to 12 cycle PCR used barcoded and J-beta primers. Each CDR3 protein gets one entry after TCRdb re-called the 5' RACE reads with MiXCR. The sample lists around 500,000 distinct CDR3 sequences; about 45% were seen once. Sample: blood. These receptors all stem from an older man in good health.

This clonotype has just one count. The rearrangement links TRBV12-3 or TRBV12-4 to TRBJ1-2; 9 bases are shared with TRBD1. CDR3 length equals 15 residues. With V trimmed by 5 bases and J by 4 bases, 8 bases remained unmatched. The CDR3 sequence: CASSLPGQGSYGYTF. Written as DNA, the CDR3 is TGTGCCAGCAGTCTTCCGGGACAGGGTTCCTATGGCTACACCTTC.

The sample holds a few counts of this clonotype. The gene calls are TRBV20-1 and TRBJ1-1; D not certain. V was cut by 4 bases and J by 5 bases, with 5 bases left in between. Germline CDR1 DFQATT, CDR2 SNEGSKA (reference sequence). The CDR3 is 10 residues long. Here the CDR3 reads CSAIGTEAFF. DNA of the CDR3: TGCAGTGCTATCGGGACTGAAGCTTTCTTT.

The table lists this clonotype with a count of one. Relative to the germline gene, one junction end is altered; a read error may explain this. J is TRBJ2-1 and V is TRBV29-1; D gene uncertain. Per germline, CDR1 SQVTM and CDR2 ANQGSEA. CDR3 size: 12 residues. CDR3 sequence: CSVGQPNKEQFF. As DNA, the CDR3 is TGCAGCGTTGGGCAACCTAACAAGGAGCAGTTCTTC.

The genes are TRBV30 and TRBJ2-3; D is perhaps TRBD1 or TRBD2 (7 bases each). The germline V and J ends were trimmed by 2 bases and 0 bases, with 15 bases remaining between them. Germline-derived CDR1 and CDR2 are GTSNPN and SVGIG (reference sequence). The CDR3 contains 16 residues. CDR3 in DNA: TGTGCCTGGAGTTCAGGGGGGGATCCTAGCACAGATACGCAGTATTTT. Amino acid sequence: CAWSSGGDPSTDTQYF.

The chain combines TRBV14 with TRBJ2-5; D gene uncertain. The J call is uncertain, as TRBJ2-7 better fits the DNA end. The germline V gene encodes CDR1 SGHDN and CDR2 FVKESK. This CDR3 region has 12 residues. CDR3: CASSPRSDEQYF. CDR3 sequence (DNA): TGTGCCAGCAGCCCGAGATCAGACGAGCAGTACTTC.

Only a few counts were recorded for this clonotype. The gene calls are TRBV25-1 and TRBJ2-7; D call uncertain. V gave up 1 base and J gave up 3 bases, with 7 bases separating them. Germline-derived CDR1 and CDR2 are MGHDK and SYGVNS. The CDR3 sequence is 13 residues long. The CDR3 here is CASSEFENYEQYF. DNA of the CDR3: TGTGCCAGCAGTGAATTTGAGAACTACGAGCAGTACTTC.

The chain has TRBV7-2 and TRBJ2-1, with 10 bases aligning to TRBD1. With 2 bases clipped from V and 7 bases from J, the junction kept 5 bases outside the gene matches. Germline V gene sequence: CDR1 SGHTA, CDR2 FQGNSA. The CDR3 is made up of 15 amino acids. The CDR3, as DNA: TGTGCCAGCAGCTTATCCGGGACAGGGGTTAATGAGCAGTTCTTC. Its translation: CASSLSGTGVNEQFF.

The chain carries TRBV7-9 and TRBJ1-2; the D is unclear. Trimming removed 0 bases from V and 8 bases from J, with 10 bases in between. The CDR3 extends over 13 amino acids. The germline V gene encodes CDR1 SEHNR and CDR2 FQNEAQ (reference sequence). The CDR3 DNA sequence: TGTGCCAGCAGCTTAGCCCCCAACGTAGGCTACACCTTC. Its protein is CASSLAPNVGYTF. Full variable domain (remainder filled in from reference TRBV7-9 and TRBJ1-2): DTGVSQNPRHKITKRGQNVTFRCDPISEHNRLYWYRQTLGQGPEFLTYFQNEAQLEKSRLLSDRFSAERPKGSFSTLEIQRTEQGDSAMYLCASSLAPNVGYTFGSGTRLTVV.

A note on this clonotype: Since a much larger clone is just one base distant, this may be a read error. The rearrangement links TRBV6-6 to TRBJ1-2, with 11 bases lining up with TRBD1. CDR3 length: 14 residues. Germline CDR1 and CDR2: MNHNY and SVGAGI (reference sequence). CDR3 sequence reads: CASSIGQGAFGHTF. CDR3 in DNA: TGTGCCAGCAGCATCGGACAGGGGGCTTTTGGCCACACCTTC.

The chain employs TRBV20-1 and TRBJ2-7, with D tentatively TRBD2 (6 bases). Per the germline V gene, CDR1 is DFQATT and CDR2 is SNEGSKA (reference sequence). Between the trimmed V and J ends, which lost 1 base and 4 bases, there was a span of 11 bases. This CDR3 spans 13 amino acids. CDR3 protein: CSARVTGGYEQYF. The CDR3 DNA follows: TGCAGTGCTAGAGTTACTGGGGGGTACGAGCAGTACTTC.

The V call is TRBV4-1, the J call TRBJ2-5; possible D gene TRBD2, 5 bases. Germline CDR1 reads MGHRA; CDR2 reads YSYEKL. The V and J ends lost 2 bases and 7 bases respectively, with 14 bases between them. The CDR3 is made up of 14 amino acids. The CDR3 here is CASSQLGTAGTQYF. CDR3 in DNA: TGCGCCAGCAGCCAATTAGGCACTGCGGGGACCCAGTACTTC.

This clonotype was detected only a few times. The V gene is TRBV29-1, the J gene TRBJ2-5; 8 bases line up with TRBD1. CDR1 is SQVTM, CDR2 ANQGSEA, per germline. This CDR3 spans 13 amino acids. V lost 7 bases and J lost 4; bases outside the gene matches: 8. CDR3: CSEYRGTGETQYF. The CDR3 DNA follows: TGCAGCGAGTACAGGGGGACAGGAGAGACCCAGTACTTC.

The V gene is TRBV7-2, the J gene TRBJ2-3; D call uncertain. Trimming shortened V by 8 bases and J by 2 bases, and 11 bases separated the two germline ends. Germline assignment: CDR1 SGHTA and CDR2 FQGNSA. The length of the CDR3 is 13 residues. CDR3 sequence (DNA): TGTGCCAGCGGCCCGCCAGCCACAGATACGCAGTATTTT. Residues: CASGPPATDTQYF. Full variable domain (missing parts from reference TRBV7-2 and TRBJ2-3): GAGVSQSPSNKVTEKGKDVELRCDPISGHTALYWYRQSLGQGLEFLIYFQGNSAPDKSGLPSDRFSAERTGGSVSTLTIQRTQQEDSAVYLCASGPPATDTQYFGPGTRLTVL.

The chain couples TRBV30 to TRBJ1-4, with TRBD1 as a possible D gene (5 bases). Germline CDR1 GTSNPN, CDR2 SVGIG (reference sequence). V shed 6 bases and J shed 1 base, with 12 bases lying between them. The CDR3 runs to 14 residues. In nucleotides, the CDR3 is TGTGCCTGTCATGCAGGGATAACTAATGAAAAACTGTTTTTT. Translation: CACHAGITNEKLFF.

Points on this clonotype: A much larger clone sits a single nucleotide away, making a read error possible. The chain combines TRBV6-6 with TRBJ2-5, with TRBD1 matching over 7 bases. The J call is doubtful: the DNA matches TRBJ2-7 better. CDR3 length equals 14 residues. CDR1 is MNHNY and CDR2 is SVGAGI in the germline V gene (reference sequence). CDR3 sequence (DNA): TGTGCCCGCAGTTACTCCGGACAGGTCTACGAGCAGTACTTC. This gives the protein CARSYSGQVYEQYF.

The chain carries TRBV7-8 and TRBJ2-7, with D perhaps matching TRBD1 (5 bases). This CDR3 has 13 residues. Trimming took off 5 bases at V and 3 bases at J, with 11 bases between the two ends. Per germline, CDR1 SGHVS and CDR2 FQNEAQ. The CDR3 nucleotides read TGTGCCAGCAGCGATGGGGCCGTCTACGAGCAGTACTTC. Translation gives CASSDGAVYEQYF.

This rearrangement joins TRBV21-1 to TRBJ2-7. TRBV21-1 is a known pseudogene. This CDR3 region has 15 residues. The CDR3 protein is CASSKDPGRSYEQYF. The CDR3 DNA sequence: TGTGCCAGCAGCAAAGACCCCGGGAGGTCCTACGAGCAGTACTTC.

This clonotype appeared a few times. The chain has TRBV6-5 and TRBJ1-2, with unresolved D. This CDR3 is built from 13 residues. CDR1 and CDR2 from the germline V gene are MNHEY and SVGAGI. Trimming took 2 bases from V and 3 from J, leaving 7 bases between them. DNA for the CDR3: TGTGCCAGCAGTTACCGGCAGCACTATGGCTACACCTTC. This codes for CASSYRQHYGYTF.

The chain joins TRBV20-1 to TRBJ2-5; perhaps TRBD2 as D (5 bases). The J call is uncertain, as TRBJ2-7 better fits the DNA end. CDR3 size: 15 residues. Germline V CDR1 and CDR2: DFQATT, SNEGSKA (reference sequence). The CDR3 nucleotides read TGCAGTGCTAGAGACTCGAGACTAAGCTCCTACGAGCAGTACTTC. It translates to CSARDSRLSSYEQYF.

This clonotype appeared many times. The chain has TRBV6-5 and TRBJ1-2; tentatively, D is TRBD1 (6 bases). This CDR3 spans 15 amino acids. The germline gives CDR1 MNHEY, CDR2 SVGAGI. V lost 0 bases and J lost 8, with 16 bases in between. CDR3: CASSYSNKGVSGYTF. In nucleotides, the CDR3 is TGTGCCAGCAGTTACTCGAATAAGGGGGTATCAGGCTACACCTTC.

J is TRBJ2-3 and V is TRBV29-1; D is unresolved. Trimming removed 6 bases at V and 4 bases at J, with 5 bases between. The CDR3 runs 10 residues. In germline, CDR1 is SQVTM, CDR2 ANQGSEA. The CDR3 nucleotides are TGCAGCGTGAACCCAGATACGCAGTATTTT. Protein product: CSVNPDTQYF.

The chain joins TRBV5-1 to TRBJ2-5; 13 nucleotides match TRBD2. With 3 bases clipped from V and 2 bases from J, the junction kept 7 bases outside the gene matches. CDR1 and CDR2 from the germline V gene are SGHRS and YFSETQ. This CDR3 has 17 amino acids. Written as DNA, the CDR3 is TGCGCCAGCAGCTGGGGATGGACTAGCGGGGGACAAGAGACCCAGTACTTC. Translation gives CASSWGWTSGGQETQYF. The full variable domain, completed using reference TRBV5-1 and TRBJ2-5, is KAGVTQTPRYLIKTRGQQVTLSCSPISGHRSVSWYQQTPGQGLQFLFEYFSETQRNKGNFPGRFSGRQFSNSRSEMNVSTLELGDSALYLCASSWGWTSGGQETQYFGPGTRLLVL.

The chain is built from TRBV2 and TRBJ2-3; a weak D match, TRBD1 (5 bases). CDR3 length equals 14 residues. Germline V CDR1 and CDR2: SNHLY, FYNNEI. Between the trimmed V and J ends, which lost 6 bases and 0 bases, there was a span of 10 bases. Here the CDR3 DNA reads TGTGCCAGCAGCCACAGGCTTAGCACAGATACGCAGTATTTT. It yields the protein CASSHRLSTDTQYF.

As concerns this clonotype: A single base separates this from a much larger clone, so it may be a read error. The CDR3 reads CASSDGYATDTQYF. The DNA for the CDR3 is TGTGCCAGCAGTGACGGATACGCCACAGATACGCAGTATTTT. The chain employs TRBV6-5 and TRBJ2-3; D gene ambiguous. V gave up 5 bases and J gave up 2 bases, with 11 bases separating them. The germline CDR1 and CDR2 sequences are MNHEY and SVGAGI. The CDR3 has 14 amino acids.

This clonotype was recorded many times. The chain joins TRBV6-5 to TRBJ2-3; D unresolved. The ends were cut back, 10 bases at V and 6 bases at J, with 17 bases in the middle. The CDR3 runs 13 residues. Germline assignment: CDR1 MNHEY and CDR2 SVGAGI. Here the CDR3 DNA reads TGTGCCACTCGTGCTGGGTCCGTGGATACGCAGTATTTT. This gives the protein CATRAGSVDTQYF.

The chain carries TRBV12-3 or TRBV12-4 and TRBJ2-3; no clear D. The CDR3 length is 12 residues. Trimming removed 6 bases from V and 4 bases from J, with 8 bases in between. The CDR3 DNA follows: TGTGCCAGCAGACGAGAGGCAGATACGCAGTATTTT. Its translation is CASRREADTQYF.

The genes are TRBV10-3 and TRBJ2-7, with D perhaps TRBD1 or TRBD2 (6 bases each). CDR1 is ENHRY and CDR2 is SYGVKD in the germline V gene. Trimming took 6 bases from V and 0 from J, leaving 15 bases between them. The length of the CDR3 is 15 residues. Written as DNA, the CDR3 is TGTGCCATCAGCGAGGGGGGATCGAGCTCCTACGAGCAGTACTTC. Protein sequence: CAISEGGSSSYEQYF.

There are a few counts of this clonotype. The chain links TRBV5-1 to TRBJ2-1; 8 bases map to TRBD1. This CDR3 has 13 residues. V shed 2 bases and J 9 bases; nucleotides not matched to a gene: 4. CDR1 and CDR2 from the germline V gene are SGHRS and YFSETQ. The CDR3 DNA follows: TGCGCCAGCAGCTTACCAGGGGGCGCTGAGCAGTTCTTC. Its protein product is CASSLPGGAEQFF.